Sequencing of this TCR beta chain was carried out in a study of T cell responses to AZD1222 COVID-19 vaccine. General study results and limits: The donors showed a predominance of white British ancestry and of females, with possible underestimation of clonal diversity. Unmutated regions of variants are reportedly targeted by nearly half of spike-specific TCRs.

This CDR3 comprises 16 residues. V lost 0 bases and J 1 base, leaving 13 bases between the germline ends. Germline CDR1 reads KGHSH; CDR2 reads LQKENI. Sequencing was performed with immunoSEQ multiplex PCR; in TCRdb, only in-frame clones are kept and a portion is missing. The sample lists some 160,000 clones; around 94% were seen once. On this clone itself: Its antigen is unknown.

This sequence originates from an adult in good health. Material: peripheral blood, obtained on day 0 of AZD1222 vaccination. The chain has TRBV18 and TRBJ2-7; D is unclear. CDR3 amino acids: CASSPPSLAESYEQYF. DNA for the CDR3: TGTGCCAGCTCACCACCGAGTTTGGCGGAATCCTACGAGCAGTACTTC.